A selection of T cell receptor beta chains follows, all from one sample in a study of blood T cell repertoires in COVID-19. TCRdb's table, derived via immunoSEQ multiplex PCR, lists solely in-frame clones and lacks some. The sample has fewer than 200,000 clones; 86% are singletons. The specimen was peripheral blood. These receptor sequences come from a man in his fifties or sixties with active or convalescent COVID-19. CDR3s include the opening cysteine and the closing phenylalanine or tryptophan. D genes are given only for firm matches. Rows may omit the clone size; those that give it use once, few, many or a size class.

TRBJ1-5 . TRBV12-3/TRBV12-4 . TGTGCCAGCAGTCCACGGGAAAATCAGCCCCAGCATTTT CASSPRENQPQHF
TRBJ1-3 . TRBV9 . TGTGCCAGCAGCGCCATCAAAACAGGCCGCTCTGGAAACACCATATATTTT CASSAIKTGRSGNTIYF
TRBJ2-1 . TRBV7-2 TRBD2 TGTGCCAGCAGCTTAGCGGCTAGCGGGAAGTACAATGAGCAGTTCTTC CASSLAASGKYNEQFF
TRBJ2-7 . TRBV28 TRBD1 TGTGCCAGCAGTTGGTTCGGGGACAGGGGGGTCTACGAGCAGTACTTC CASSWFGDRGVYEQYF
TRBJ2-1 once TRBV9 TRBD2 TGTGCCAGCAGCGTAGACCCTTTGGCGGGGGGTTCTAAAATGTACAATGAGCAGTTCTTC CASSVDPLAGGSKMYNEQFF
TRBJ1-1 few TRBV7-6 . TGTGCCAGCAGCCCACAGGGTAGAACTGAAGCTTTCTTT CASSPQGRTEAFF
TRBJ2-2 few TRBV11-3 . TGTGCCAGCAGCCATACTAACACCGGGGAGCTGTTTTTT CASSHTNTGELFF
TRBJ2-7 . TRBV6-5 TRBD1 TGTGCCAGCACTCTTAACCCGGACAGGGGAGGTGAGCAGTACTTC CASTLNPDRGGEQYF
TRBJ1-1 . TRBV7-2 . TGTGCCAGCAGCTTAGTTGGGCAGAACACTGAAGCTTTCTTT CASSLVGQNTEAFF
TRBJ1-1 . TRBV28 . TGTGCCAGCAGTTCCCCGGGCAGGGAGGCAGCTTTCTTT CASSSPGREAAFF
TRBJ2-1 . TRBV11-3 TRBD2 TGTGCCAGCAGCTTAGTCGGGACTAGCGGGAGTGGGGATGAGCAGTTCTTC CASSLVGTSGSGDEQFF
TRBJ1-2 . TRBV4-2 TRBD1 TGTGCCAGCAGCCAATCCGATAGGCAGGGGGCTGGTGGCTACACCTTC CASSQSDRQGAGGYTF
TRBJ2-3 . TRBV6-2/TRBV6-3 . TGTGCCAGCAGTACAGTCGTTGGTGGGCAGTATTTT CASSTVVGGQYF
TRBJ2-1 many TRBV24-1 . TGTGCCACCAGAAAGACAGACGGGTCCTACAATGAGCAGTTCTTC CATRKTDGSYNEQFF
TRBJ1-3 once TRBV28 TRBD1 TGTGCCAGCAGCTCGACAGGGGAATACTCTGGAAACACCATATATTTT CASSSTGEYSGNTIYF
TRBJ2-5 . TRBV5-6 . TGTGCCAGCAGCTTGACCCGGACAAGTTACCAAGAGACCCAGTACTTC CASSLTRTSYQETQYF
TRBJ2-2 . TRBV12-1 . TGTGCCAGCAGCTTCGGACTAGCGGGGGCCACCGGGGAGCTGTTTTTT CASSFGLAGATGELFF
TRBJ2-7 . TRBV3-1/TRBV3-2 TRBD2 TGTGCCAGCAGCCAAATAACTAGCGGGGGTTACGAGCAGTACTTC CASSQITSGGYEQYF
TRBJ1-5 . TRBV5-4 . TGTGCCAGCAGCCTAGGGGGAGCCGTCAGCAATCAGCCCCAGCATTTT CASSLGGAVSNQPQHF
TRBJ1-5 . TRBV6-1 TRBD1 TGTGCCAGCAGTGAAGTAAAATCCGGGACAGGTCCGCCCCAGCATTTT CASSEVKSGTGPPQHF
TRBJ2-4 . TRBV5-1 . TGCGCCAGCAGCCCGACGGGTGCCAAAAACATTCAGTACTTC CASSPTGAKNIQYF
TRBJ1-2 . TRBV4-2 TRBD1 TGTGCCAGCAGCCAAACGCAGGGGGCGGGTGGCTACACCTTC CASSQTQGAGGYTF
TRBJ1-1 once TRBV5-4 . TGTGCCAGCAGCTTGGATTCAGGTTGGAACACTGAAGCTTTCTTT CASSLDSGWNTEAFF
TRBJ1-5 . TRBV28 . TGTGCCAGCACCAGTGAATTGCAGACCCAGCATTTT CASTSELQTQHF
TRBJ2-3 . TRBV4-2 TRBD2 TGTGCCAGCAGCCAAGCCCTAGCGGGGGGAAGCACAGATACGCAGTATTTT CASSQALAGGSTDTQYF
TRBJ1-5 . TRBV5-4 . TGTGCCAGCAGCTTGGGCGGAAGCAATCAGCCCCAGCATTTT CASSLGGSNQPQHF
TRBJ1-2 . TRBV7-9 TRBD1 TGTGCCAGCAGCGTGGGACAGGATAACTATGGCTACACCTTC CASSVGQDNYGYTF
TRBJ1-5 . TRBV24-1 . TGTGCCACCAGTGACGTGGGGCAAGGCAATCAGCCCCAGCATTTT CATSDVGQGNQPQHF
TRBJ1-1 . TRBV6-4 TRBD1 TGTGCCAGCAGCCAACAGGGGGAAGGGACTGAAGCTTTCTTT CASSQQGEGTEAFF
TRBJ2-7 . TRBV4-2 TRBD2 TGTGCCTCTAGCGGGAGGGGGGAAGAGCAGTACTTC CASSGRGEEQYF
TRBJ1-2 . TRBV4-3 . TGCGCCAGCAGCCTCCATCGGTCAAGCCCTAACTATGGCTACACCTTC CASSLHRSSPNYGYTF
TRBJ2-1 . TRBV11-3 TRBD2 TGTGCCAGCAGCAACAGACCGGGACTAGCGGGAGAAGGCAATGAGCAGTTCTTC CASSNRPGLAGEGNEQFF
TRBJ2-1 . TRBV11-1 TRBD2 TGTGCCAGCACTCAGCGGGGGGGCCAGTTTAATGAGCAGTTCTTC CASTQRGGQFNEQFF
TRBJ1-1 . TRBV10-3 . TGTGCCATCAGTGGGGCTGAGGACAGCATGAACACTGAAGCTTTCTTT CAISGAEDSMNTEAFF
TRBJ2-4 . TRBV9 TRBD2 TGTGCCAGCAGCGAGGGACTAGCCAGCATTCAGTACTTC CASSEGLASIQYF
TRBJ2-1 . TRBV24-1 TRBD1 TGTGCCACCAGTGAGGCAGACAGGGCTATATCCTACAATGAGCAGTTCTTC CATSEADRAISYNEQFF
TRBJ1-1 . TRBV11-1 . TGTGCCAGCAGCTTAAAGGGGGTTGGGACTGAAGCTTTCTTT CASSLKGVGTEAFF
TRBJ1-4 . TRBV27 . TGTGCCAGCAGTCCCCGGGAGACGTCTGCGACCTTAGAAAAACTGTTTTTT CASSPRETSATLEKLFF
TRBJ2-2 . TRBV7-6 . TGTGCCAGCAGCCGAGGGAACACCGGGGAGCTGTTTTTT CASSRGNTGELFF
TRBJ2-1 . TRBV21-1 . TGTGCCAGCAGCAAAGAAGTAGAGGCCGGATACAATGAGCAGTTCTTC CASSKEVEAGYNEQFF